This T cell receptor (beta chain) derives from a study of shared clonotypes between healthy human individuals. Study observations and caveats: Only blood underwent sampling, and tissue repertoires likely differ. The study drew on few donors, limiting represented genetic and exposure-history diversity.

The junction had 13 bases not matched to a gene; V was cut back by 8 bases and J by 9 bases. CDR3 length: 16 amino acids. Germline V CDR1 and CDR2: SNHLY, FYNNEI. As for this clone: Its target is not known.

Ten immunoSEQ deep assay plates held the unsorted PBMC DNA. Authors' analysis steps: Junction-only sequences produced by ImmunoSEQ had no quality scores, so filtering differed. Repertoires were generated with immunoSEQ multiplex PCR, while TCRdb's copy carries only in-frame clones and drops some. D and trimming were read from the DNA, whereas the V and J calls and clone size are those reported in that table. The sample includes fewer than 600,000 clones, 70% to 80% of them seen just once. Sequencing was carried out using PBMCs. The chain couples TRBV2 to TRBJ2-1; 13 nucleotides line up with TRBD2. This TCR derives from a woman aged 40 to 49 in good health. Some clones in this sample may be carry-over from other donors' samples. Here the CDR3 reads CASGGLAGVGVSEQFF. The CDR3 DNA follows: TGTGCCAGCGGTGGACTAGCGGGAGTAGGTGTGTCTGAGCAGTTCTTC.